This T cell receptor beta chain is from a study of blood T cells in healthy people across ages. Through a sample-barcoded 5' primer and a J-beta primer mix, a second PCR was run for about 6 to 11 cycles. TCRdb passed the 5' RACE reads through MiXCR, listing each CDR3 protein once. Among 1.6 million or so distinct CDR3 sequences, almost 35% were seen once, and the ten largest hold approximately 11%. On this clonotype: Its antigen is as yet unknown.

This CDR3 has 16 residues. Germline V lookup: CDR1 LGHDT, CDR2 YNNKEL (reference sequence). V was shortened by 0 bases and J by 3 bases, with 13 bases between the two germline ends. The study, taken as a whole, reports: Because donor CMV status was unknown, expanded clonotype changes were possibly confounded.

The sample was blood. The J gene is TRBJ2-3, the V gene TRBV3-1, with TRBD2 as a possible D gene (6 bases). The sequence was collected from a woman aged 30 to 39 in good health. CDR3 sequence: CASSQDLGGETDTQYF. The CDR3 nucleotides read TGTGCCAGCAGCCAAGATCTCGGCGGGGAAACAGATACGCAGTATTTT.